The 19 T cell receptor beta chains listed next were all sequenced from one sample in a study of T-cell reconstitution after alpha-beta-depleted transplantation in children. Preparation of the TCRbeta library involved a method that used unique molecular identifiers. Using its own MiXCR run on the PCR reads, TCRdb lists one record per CDR3 protein. This table has hundreds of thousands of distinct CDR3 sequences, approximately 17% appearing once. The material sequenced was PBMCs from the stem cell graft donor, taken from the stem cell graft. The receptors were sampled from a human donor who donated a stem cell graft to a child with acute myeloid leukemia.

The V and J genes are TRBV30 and TRBJ1-1, with D unclear. Germline V lookup: CDR1 GTSNPN, CDR2 SVGIG (reference sequence). The CDR3 totals 16 residues. The V end lost 2 bases, the J end lost 4 bases, and 20 bases lay between the germline ends. The CDR3 is CAWSTGTDPRGTEAFF. CDR3 bases: TGTGCCTGGAGTACCGGTACAGACCCCCGGGGCACTGAAGCTTTCTTT.

The chain has TRBV6-6 and TRBJ1-5; no firm D call. CDR1 MNHNY and CDR2 SVGAGI come from the germline V gene (reference sequence). Deletions cut 8 bases from V and 7 bases from J, with 15 bases between. The CDR3 sequence is 13 residues long. CDR3 residues: CASSRRNGQPQHF. DNA of the CDR3: TGTGCCAGCTCGCGCAGGAATGGCCAGCCCCAGCATTTT.

This clonotype was counted at least ten times. CDR3 residues: CASSQGQLNEKLFF. The CDR3 region has the DNA TGCGCCAGCAGCCAAGGACAGCTTAATGAAAAACTGTTTTTT. The V gene is TRBV4-3, the J gene TRBJ1-4, with a weak D call TRBD1 (5 bases). The V end was cut by 1 base, the J end by 4 bases, with 7 bases between. The CDR3 extends over 14 amino acids. CDR1 and CDR2 (germline): LGHNA, YSLEER.

This clonotype was detected ten times or more. This chain uses TRBV6-2 or TRBV6-3 with TRBJ1-5; 8 bases fit TRBD1. The CDR3 length is 17 residues. The ends lost 2 bases at V and 1 base at J; junction bases unmatched: 7. Germline assignment: CDR1 MNHEY and CDR2 SVGEGT. CDR3 region: CASSYRGTGRSNQPQHF. The CDR3 nucleotides read TGTGCCAGCAGTTACCGCGGGACAGGAAGGAGCAATCAGCCCCAGCATTTT.

With respect to this clonotype: Sequence at one end of the junction differs from germline and may be a read error. This chain joins TRBV28 and TRBJ1-6, with D tentatively TRBD1 (5 bases). Per germline, CDR1 MDHEN and CDR2 SYDVKM. This CDR3 has 15 residues. CDR3 protein: CASSLSGTANSPLHF. DNA of the CDR3: TGTGCCAGCAGCTTATCGGGGACCGCCAATTCACCCCTCCACTTT.

The chain uses TRBV27 and TRBJ2-1; the match to TRBD1 covers 9 bases. Germline V gene lookup returns CDR1 MNHEY and CDR2 SMNVEV (reference sequence). The V segment lost 7 bases and the J segment 7 bases; nucleotides outside the gene matches: 8. This CDR3 is built from 14 residues. The DNA of the CDR3 is TGTGCCAGCACCGCCGACAGGGGGAGGAATGAGCAGTTCTTC. Its translation is CASTADRGRNEQFF.

This clonotype has ten or more counts. The rearrangement uses TRBV20-1 and TRBJ2-5; D assignment may be TRBD1 or TRBD2 (6 bases each). Germline CDR1 is DFQATT and CDR2 is SNEGSKA (reference sequence). The CDR3 extends over 13 amino acids. The germline V and J ends were trimmed by 5 bases and 4 bases, with 14 bases remaining between them. The CDR3 reads CSALTGRGETQYF. CDR3 DNA sequence: TGCAGTGCTCTCACAGGGCGGGGAGAGACCCAGTACTTC.

The chain carries TRBV11-2 and TRBJ1-5; D remains ambiguous. The V end lost 4 bases, the J end lost 0 bases, and 10 bases lay between the germline ends. Germline lookup yields CDR1 SGHAT and CDR2 FQNNGV. The CDR3 is made up of 15 amino acids. The CDR3 is CASSSAPDSNQPQHF. The CDR3 DNA reads TGTGCCAGCAGCTCAGCACCAGATAGCAATCAGCCCCAGCATTTT.

This clonotype has a count of ten or more. This chain uses TRBV12-3 or TRBV12-4 with TRBJ2-1, with 11 bases fitting TRBD1. This CDR3 has 16 residues. The V gene end was trimmed by 1 base and the J gene end by 5 bases; junction bases not matched to a gene: 4. CDR3: CASSLGTGGLNNEQFF. The CDR3 DNA sequence: TGTGCCAGCAGTTTAGGGACAGGGGGCCTAAACAATGAGCAGTTCTTC.

This clonotype occurred a few times. The chain has TRBV5-5 and TRBJ2-1, with 8 bases identical to TRBD1. The CDR3 has 13 residues. Germline V lookup: CDR1 SGHKS, CDR2 YYEKEE (reference sequence). The junction had 5 bases not matched to a gene; V was cut back by 4 bases and J by 8 bases. The CDR3 DNA follows: TGTGCCAGCAGCCCCCGGACAGGGTATGAGCAGTTCTTC. Amino acid sequence: CASSPRTGYEQFF.

Only a few counts were recorded for this clonotype. The rearrangement links TRBV4-2 to TRBJ1-1, with D hard to call. The CDR3 totals 14 residues. Trimming left V 0 bases short and J 4 bases short, with 9 bases between. Germline V gene sequence: CDR1 LGHNA, CDR2 YNFKEQ. This CDR3 reads CASSQEEGSTEAFF. The CDR3, as DNA: TGTGCCAGCAGCCAAGAAGAAGGGTCCACTGAAGCTTTCTTT.

The chain combines TRBV6-1 with TRBJ1-5; perhaps TRBD1 as D (5 bases). Trimming took off 8 bases at V and 6 bases at J, with 20 bases between the two ends. CDR1 MNHNS and CDR2 SASEGT come from the germline V gene. This CDR3 comprises 15 residues. In nucleotides, the CDR3 is TGTGCCAGCTCGGGGGAGAACGGGGCTGGTCAGCCCCAGCATTTT. Residues: CASSGENGAGQPQHF.

This clonotype has only a few counts. The chain combines TRBV20-1 with TRBJ2-3; 8 bases align to TRBD2. The CDR3 contains 15 residues. The germline V gene has CDR1 DFQATT and CDR2 SNEGSKA (reference sequence). Trimming removed 4 bases from V and 3 bases from J; junction bases left unmatched: 9. The CDR3 loop reads CSATDYGRGTDTQYF. CDR3 DNA sequence: TGCAGTGCTACAGACTACGGGAGGGGGACAGATACGCAGTATTTT.

The genes are TRBV29-1 and TRBJ2-4; D is ambiguous. This CDR3 is 17 amino acids long. Germline CDR1 is SQVTM and CDR2 is ANQGSEA. Trimming removed 0 bases at V and 0 bases at J, with 15 bases between. The CDR3 protein is CSVEDRGSFLAKNIQYF. The CDR3, as DNA: TGCAGCGTTGAAGATCGTGGAAGCTTTCTAGCCAAAAACATTCAGTACTTC.

The chain links TRBV7-9 to TRBJ2-7; no clear D gene. Trimming cost V 5 bases and J 5 bases, with 13 bases left between them. CDR1 is SEHNR, CDR2 FQNEAQ, per germline (reference sequence). The CDR3 loop spans 13 amino acids. This CDR3 is CASSAPLTDEQYF. The CDR3 region has the DNA TGTGCCAGCAGCGCCCCCCTGACTGACGAGCAGTACTTC.

This clonotype was recorded at least ten times. The chain carries TRBV20-1 and TRBJ2-3; a possible D gene is TRBD2 (6 bases). The CDR3 is 11 residues long. V was pared by 6 bases and J by 8 bases, with 12 bases between. Germline-derived CDR1 and CDR2 are DFQATT and SNEGSKA (reference sequence). The CDR3 loop is CSAKLGSTQYF. The CDR3, as DNA: TGCAGTGCCAAACTCGGGAGTACGCAGTATTTT.

The table lists this clonotype with many counts. J is TRBJ2-5 and V is TRBV9; D ambiguous. There are 13 residues in the CDR3. V was pared by 0 bases and J by 5 bases, with 8 bases between. Germline lookup yields CDR1 SGDLS and CDR2 YYNGEE. The CDR3 sequence: CASSVGALETQYF. DNA of the CDR3: TGTGCCAGCAGCGTAGGGGCTTTGGAGACCCAGTACTTC.

This clonotype was counted only a few times. The V call is TRBV20-1, the J call TRBJ2-2; D is possibly TRBD2 (7 bases). Germline CDR1 and CDR2: DFQATT and SNEGSKA (reference sequence). The CDR3 sequence is 17 residues long. V was cut by 4 bases and J by 1 base, with 19 bases left in between. CDR3: CSANPQGRAGNTGELFF. The CDR3 DNA reads TGCAGTGCTAACCCCCAGGGGAGGGCGGGGAACACCGGGGAGCTGTTTTTT.

The chain recombines TRBV5-1 with TRBJ1-2, with TRBD1 as a possible D gene (6 bases). Germline CDR1 SGHRS, CDR2 YFSETQ. The CDR3 is 15 residues long. The V end lost 0 bases, the J end lost 2 bases, and 11 bases lay between the germline ends. CDR3 region: CASSLEQGKNYGYTF. The CDR3 DNA follows: TGCGCCAGCAGCTTGGAGCAGGGGAAGAACTATGGCTACACCTTC.